This TCR beta chain was sequenced in a study of cytomegalovirus exposure and HLA in healthy donors. Points from the study as a whole: According to an earlier analysis, most TCR beta V segments yielded productive rearrangements about 90% or about 30% of the time.

On this clone: What it recognizes is unknown.

The CDR3 consists of 15 residues. From germline, CDR1 is MGHDK and CDR2 SYGVNS. V was cut by 0 bases and J by 13 bases, with 22 bases left in between. The PCR ran on 60 Vbeta and 13 Jbeta primers. Using immunoSEQ multiplex PCR, the repertoire was profiled, and TCRdb retains in-frame clones only, with some absent. The sample includes 150,000 to 180,000 clones, 70% to 80% of them seen just once. The receptor comes from a woman aged 40 to 50 in good health and CMV-seronegative. V usage is TRBV25-1 and J usage is TRBJ2-7; D is perhaps TRBD2 (6 bases). Source material: PBMCs. The CDR3 DNA follows: TGTGCCAGCAGTGAATATCTAATGGTGGGGGGACGATTTTACTTC. Translated: CASSEYLMVGGRFYF.